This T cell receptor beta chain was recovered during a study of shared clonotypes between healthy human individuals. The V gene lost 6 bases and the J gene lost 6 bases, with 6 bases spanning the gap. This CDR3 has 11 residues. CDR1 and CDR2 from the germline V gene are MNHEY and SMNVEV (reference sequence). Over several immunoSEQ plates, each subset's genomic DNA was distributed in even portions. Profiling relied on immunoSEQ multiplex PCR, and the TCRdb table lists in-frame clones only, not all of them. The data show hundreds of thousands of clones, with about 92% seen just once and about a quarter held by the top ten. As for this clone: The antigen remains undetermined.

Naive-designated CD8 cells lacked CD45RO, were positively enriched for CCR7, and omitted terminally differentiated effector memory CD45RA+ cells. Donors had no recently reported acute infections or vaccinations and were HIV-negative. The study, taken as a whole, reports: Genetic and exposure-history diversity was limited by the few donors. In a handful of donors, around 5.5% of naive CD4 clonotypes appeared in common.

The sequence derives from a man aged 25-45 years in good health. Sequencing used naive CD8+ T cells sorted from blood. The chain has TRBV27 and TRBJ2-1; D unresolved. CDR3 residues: CASRDFNEQFF. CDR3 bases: TGTGCCAGCAGGGATTTCAATGAGCAGTTCTTC.